This entry concerns a single T cell receptor (beta chain). What it binds is unknown. The data were taken from a study of identical twins. The study's findings and limits: Where out-of-frame alpha sequences were twin-shared, they showed excess low generation probability.

Addition of a universal primer site occurred through template switching, and cDNA carried unique molecular identifiers. MiXCR, run by TCRdb on the 5' RACE reads, gives a single entry per CDR3 protein. The repertoire holds 350,000 or so distinct CDR3 sequences, 9% to 15% seen once, with roughly 7.8% in the top ten. These data are also associated with another study on yellow fever vaccine responses in identical twins.

The receptor comes from a woman between 18 and 29 years old in good health. Sequences were obtained from CD8+ T cells sorted from blood.

The CDR3 reads CATSRNTGLAGWETQYF. The DNA of the CDR3 is TGTGCCACCAGCAGAAATACGGGACTAGCGGGATGGGAGACCCAGTACTTC. The chain has TRBV15 and TRBJ2-5, with 13 nucleotides matching TRBD2. With V trimmed by 2 bases and J by 5 bases, 8 bases remained unmatched. The CDR3 loop spans 17 amino acids. Per the germline V gene, CDR1 is LNHNV and CDR2 is YYDKDF (reference sequence).